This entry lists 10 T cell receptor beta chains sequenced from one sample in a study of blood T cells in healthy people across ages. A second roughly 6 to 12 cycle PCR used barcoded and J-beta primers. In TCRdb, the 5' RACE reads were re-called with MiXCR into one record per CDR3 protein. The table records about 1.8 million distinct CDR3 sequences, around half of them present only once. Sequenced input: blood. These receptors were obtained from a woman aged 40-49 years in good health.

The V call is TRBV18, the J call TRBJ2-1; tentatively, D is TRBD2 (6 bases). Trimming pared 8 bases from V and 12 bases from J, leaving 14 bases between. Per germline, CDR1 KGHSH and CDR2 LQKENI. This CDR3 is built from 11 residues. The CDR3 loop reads CASRTTDRQFF. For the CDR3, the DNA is TGTGCCAGCCGGACTACCGATAGGCAGTTCTTC. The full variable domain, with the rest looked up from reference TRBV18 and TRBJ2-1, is NAGVMQNPRHLVRRRGQEARLRCSPMKGHSHVYWYRQLPEEGLKFMVYLQKENIIDESGMPKERFSAEFPKEGPSILRIQQVVRGDSAAYFCASRTTDRQFFGPGTRLTVL.

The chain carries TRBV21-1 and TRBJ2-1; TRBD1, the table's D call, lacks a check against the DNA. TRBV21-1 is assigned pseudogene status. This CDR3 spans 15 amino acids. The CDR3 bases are TGTGCCAGCAGCCCTCGACAGGGACCCCACAATGAGCAGTTCTTC. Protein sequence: CASSPRQGPHNEQFF.

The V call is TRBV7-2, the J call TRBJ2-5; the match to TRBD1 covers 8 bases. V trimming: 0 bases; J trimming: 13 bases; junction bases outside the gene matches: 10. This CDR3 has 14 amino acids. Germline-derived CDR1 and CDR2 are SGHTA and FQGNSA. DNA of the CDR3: TGTGCCAGCAGCTTAGCGCTGGGACAGGTAGTGTGGTACTTC. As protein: CASSLALGQVVWYF.

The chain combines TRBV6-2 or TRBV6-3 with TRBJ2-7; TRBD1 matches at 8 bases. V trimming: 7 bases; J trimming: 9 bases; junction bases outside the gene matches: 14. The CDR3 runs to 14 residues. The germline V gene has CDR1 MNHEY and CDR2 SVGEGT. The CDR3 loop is CASTSRDRSFWQYF. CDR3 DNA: TGTGCCAGCACCAGCCGGGACAGGTCGTTTTGGCAGTACTTC.

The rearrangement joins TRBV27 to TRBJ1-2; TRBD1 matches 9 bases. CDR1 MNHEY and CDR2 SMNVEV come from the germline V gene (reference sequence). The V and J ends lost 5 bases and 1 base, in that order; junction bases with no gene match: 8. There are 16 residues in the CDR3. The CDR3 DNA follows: TGTGCCAGCAGTCCACAGGGGGCAGATGATAACTATGGCTACACCTTC. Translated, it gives CASSPQGADDNYGYTF.

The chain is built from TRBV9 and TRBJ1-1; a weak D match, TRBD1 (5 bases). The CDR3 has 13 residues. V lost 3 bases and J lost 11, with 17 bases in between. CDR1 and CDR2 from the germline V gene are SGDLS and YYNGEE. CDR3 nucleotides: TGTGCCAGCAGCGCAGGGACCCTGCAAGATGCTTTCTTT. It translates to CASSAGTLQDAFF.

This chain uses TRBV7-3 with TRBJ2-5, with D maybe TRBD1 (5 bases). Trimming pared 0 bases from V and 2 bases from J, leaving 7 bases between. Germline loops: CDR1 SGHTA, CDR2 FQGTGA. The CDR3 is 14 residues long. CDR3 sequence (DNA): TGTGCCAGCAGCTTAACACAGGCGCAAGAGACCCAGTACTTC. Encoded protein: CASSLTQAQETQYF.

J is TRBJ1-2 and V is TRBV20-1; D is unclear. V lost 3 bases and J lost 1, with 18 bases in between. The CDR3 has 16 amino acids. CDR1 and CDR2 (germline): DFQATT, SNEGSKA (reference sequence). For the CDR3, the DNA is TGCAGTGCTAGGCGCGCGGGTCCGTCGTTTAACTATGGCTACACCTTC. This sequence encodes CSARRAGPSFNYGYTF.

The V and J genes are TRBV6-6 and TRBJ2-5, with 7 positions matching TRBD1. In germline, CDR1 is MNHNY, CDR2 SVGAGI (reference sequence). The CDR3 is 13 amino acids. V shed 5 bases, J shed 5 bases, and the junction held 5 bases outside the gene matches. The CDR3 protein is CASSHTGVETQYF. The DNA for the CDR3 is TGTGCCAGCAGTCATACAGGGGTGGAGACCCAGTACTTC.

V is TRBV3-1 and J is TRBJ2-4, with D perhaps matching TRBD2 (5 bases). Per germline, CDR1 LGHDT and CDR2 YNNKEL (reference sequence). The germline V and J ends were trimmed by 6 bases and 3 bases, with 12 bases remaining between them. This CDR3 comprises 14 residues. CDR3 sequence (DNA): TGTGCCAGCAGTCGGACTGAAGGCAAAAACATTCAGTACTTC. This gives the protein CASSRTEGKNIQYF.